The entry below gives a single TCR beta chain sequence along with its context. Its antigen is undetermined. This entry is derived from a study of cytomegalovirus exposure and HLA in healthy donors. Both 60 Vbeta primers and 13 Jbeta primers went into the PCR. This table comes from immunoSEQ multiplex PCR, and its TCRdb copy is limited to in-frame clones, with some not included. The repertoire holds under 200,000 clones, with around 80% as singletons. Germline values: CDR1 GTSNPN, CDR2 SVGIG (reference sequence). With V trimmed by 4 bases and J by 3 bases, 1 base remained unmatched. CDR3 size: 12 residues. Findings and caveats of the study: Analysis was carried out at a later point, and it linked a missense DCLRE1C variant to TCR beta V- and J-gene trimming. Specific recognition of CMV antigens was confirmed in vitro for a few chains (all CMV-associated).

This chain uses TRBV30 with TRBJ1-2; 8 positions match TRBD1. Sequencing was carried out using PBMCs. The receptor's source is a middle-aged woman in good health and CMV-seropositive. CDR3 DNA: TGTGCCTGGACGGACAGGGACTATGGCTACACCTTC. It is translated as CAWTDRDYGYTF.